The rows below give T cell receptor beta chains drawn from one sample of a study of post-analysis software for immune sequencing data. TCRdb independently ran MiXCR on the PCR reads; one entry per CDR3 protein. The sample includes hundreds of thousands of distinct CDR3 sequences, around 60% of them seen just once. The sample consisted of blood. All receptors derive from a girl aged 2 to 10 with multiple sclerosis. Each CDR3 is given with its conserved first and last residue. The D gene is left open where the match is weak. Some rows mark clone size as missing; the rest say once, few, many or name a class of expanded clone.

size | D | J | V | CDR3 | DNA
- | - | TRBJ1-1 | TRBV10-2 | CASQDGNGLTEAFF | TGCGCCAGCCAGGACGGGAATGGATTGACTGAAGCTTTCTTT
- | TRBD1 | TRBJ2-5 | TRBV12-3/TRBV12-4 | CASSLRAGGEETQYF | TGTGCCAGCAGTTTAAGGGCAGGGGGCGAAGAGACCCAGTACTTC
- | - | TRBJ2-5 | TRBV27 | CASSLSPGRQETQYF | TGTGCCAGCAGTTTATCTCCTGGCAGGCAAGAGACCCAGTACTTC
- | - | TRBJ2-7 | TRBV21-1 | CASSKGLGVGGRYEQYF | TGTGCCAGCAGCAAAGGCCTCGGGGTCGGAGGCCGCTACGAGCAGTACTTC
- | - | TRBJ1-4 | TRBV5-1 | CASSSESGDEKLFF | TGCGCCAGCAGCTCGGAGTCAGGGGACGAAAAACTGTTTTTT
few | TRBD1 | TRBJ1-1 | TRBV6-1 | CASSQQTGALMNTEAFF | TGTGCCAGCAGCCAACAGACAGGGGCCCTTATGAACACTGAAGCTTTCTTT
- | TRBD1 | TRBJ1-4 | TRBV10-3 | CAIRSETGGEKLFF | TGTGCCATCAGATCGGAGACAGGGGGTGAAAAACTGTTTTTT
- | - | TRBJ2-7 | TRBV5-1 | CASRGRRGSSYEQYF | TGCGCCAGCAGAGGGAGACGAGGGAGCTCCTACGAGCAGTACTTC
- | - | TRBJ1-2 | TRBV12-3/TRBV12-4 | CASLPRGYGYTF | TGTGCCAGCCTTCCCAGAGGTTATGGCTACACCTTC
- | TRBD2 | TRBJ2-1 | TRBV29-1 | CSGDTSGSSYNEQFF | TGCAGCGGAGATACTAGCGGGAGCTCCTACAATGAGCAGTTCTTC
- | - | TRBJ1-1 | TRBV29-1 | CSVALRQHNTEAFF | TGCAGCGTTGCCCTAAGACAGCATAACACTGAAGCTTTCTTT
- | TRBD1 | TRBJ2-3 | TRBV5-1 | CASSPGQANTDTQYF | TGCGCCAGCTCGCCGGGACAGGCAAACACAGATACGCAGTATTTT
many | TRBD1 | TRBJ2-7 | TRBV5-1 | CASSGTGAYEQYF | TGTGCCAGCAGTGGGACAGGGGCCTACGAGCAGTACTTC
- | - | TRBJ2-7 | TRBV12-3/TRBV12-4 | CASRSGAVEQYF | TGTGCCAGCAGATCAGGGGCTGTGGAGCAGTACTTC
- | TRBD1 | TRBJ1-2 | TRBV6-6 | CASSPKGQGYGYTF | TGTGCCAGCAGCCCCAAGGGACAGGGGTATGGCTACACCTTC
- | TRBD2 | TRBJ2-3 | TRBV20-1 | CSARTSGGLRLDTQYF | TGCAGTGCGCGGACTAGCGGGGGCCTAAGACTTGATACGCAGTATTTT
- | TRBD2 | TRBJ2-3 | TRBV7-9 | CASSLGAGGPKNTQYF | TGTGCCAGCAGCTTAGGAGCGGGAGGGCCGAAGAATACGCAGTATTTT
- | TRBD2 | TRBJ2-7 | TRBV7-2 | CASSPRSGTYEQYF | TGTGCCAGCAGCCCCCGTAGCGGGACCTACGAGCAGTACTTC
few | - | TRBJ2-1 | TRBV12-3/TRBV12-4 | CASSSLGNEQFF | TGCGCCAGCAGCTCCCTAGGGAATGAGCAGTTCTTC
- | - | TRBJ2-1 | TRBV7-2 | CASSLRDLRLRNEQFF | TGTGCCAGCAGCTTACGGGACCTAAGACTGAGGAATGAGCAGTTCTTC
- | - | TRBJ2-1 | TRBV20-1 | CSASSIASPNDNEQFF | TGCAGTGCTAGCTCAATAGCCTCTCCAAACGACAATGAGCAGTTCTTC
- | - | TRBJ1-5 | TRBV30 | CAWSAGQGNQPQHF | TGTGCCTGGAGTGCTGGGCAGGGCAATCAGCCCCAGCATTTT
- | - | TRBJ2-7 | TRBV12-3/TRBV12-4 | CASSLWNYEQYF | TGTGCCAGCAGTTTGTGGAACTACGAGCAGTACTTC
- | - | TRBJ1-2 | TRBV29-1 | CSVGAGEYGYTF | TGCAGCGTTGGGGCTGGAGAATATGGCTACACCTTC
- | - | TRBJ1-5 | TRBV5-5 | CASSLEVMVAGSNQPQHF | TGTGCCAGCAGCTTGGAGGTGATGGTGGCGGGGAGCAATCAGCCCCAGCATTTT
- | - | TRBJ2-7 | TRBV25-1 | CASSTTGLGVGEQYF | TGTGCCAGCAGTACCACAGGGTTGGGGGTAGGCGAGCAGTACTTC
few | TRBD2 | TRBJ2-5 | TRBV27 | CASSLVAGGRETQYF | TGTGCCAGCAGTTTGGTGGCGGGGGGGCGAGAGACCCAGTACTTC
few | TRBD2 | TRBJ2-1 | TRBV27 | CASSFRLAGGYNEQFF | TGTGCCAGCAGTTTTAGACTAGCGGGGGGTTACAATGAGCAGTTCTTC